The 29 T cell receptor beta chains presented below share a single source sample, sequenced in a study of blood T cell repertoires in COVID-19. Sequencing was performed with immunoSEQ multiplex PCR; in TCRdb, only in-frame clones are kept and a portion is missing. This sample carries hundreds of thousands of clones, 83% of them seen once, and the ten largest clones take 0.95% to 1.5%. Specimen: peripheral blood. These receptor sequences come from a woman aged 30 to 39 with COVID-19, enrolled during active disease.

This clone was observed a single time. CDR3 in DNA: TGTGCCAGCAGCCAAGAACTGGAGACCCAGTACTTC. Amino acid sequence: CASSQELETQYF. This chain uses TRBV3-1 (or the pseudogene TRBV3-2) with TRBJ2-5; D not certain. V lost 0 bases to trimming and J lost 5 bases, with 4 bases between them. Germline CDR1 is LGHDT and CDR2 is YNNKEL (reference sequence). The CDR3 runs 12 residues.

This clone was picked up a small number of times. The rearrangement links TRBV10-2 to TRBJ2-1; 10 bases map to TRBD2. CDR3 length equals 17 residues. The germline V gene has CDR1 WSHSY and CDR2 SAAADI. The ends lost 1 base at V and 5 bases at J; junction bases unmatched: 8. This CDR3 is CASSEWVGTSENNEQFF. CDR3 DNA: TGCGCCAGCAGTGAGTGGGTCGGGACTAGCGAAAACAATGAGCAGTTCTTC.

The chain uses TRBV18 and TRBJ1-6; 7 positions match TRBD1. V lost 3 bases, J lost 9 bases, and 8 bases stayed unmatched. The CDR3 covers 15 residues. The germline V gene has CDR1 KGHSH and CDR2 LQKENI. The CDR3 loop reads CASSPARGSGSPLHF. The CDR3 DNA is TGTGCCAGCTCACCTGCCAGGGGGTCCGGTTCACCCCTCCACTTT.

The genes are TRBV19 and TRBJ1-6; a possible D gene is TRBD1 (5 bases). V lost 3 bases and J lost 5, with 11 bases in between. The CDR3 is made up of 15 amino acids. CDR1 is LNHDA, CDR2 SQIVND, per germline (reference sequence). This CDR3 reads CASSIQGGDNSPLHF. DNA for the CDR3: TGTGCCAGTAGTATCCAGGGAGGGGATAATTCACCCCTCCACTTT.

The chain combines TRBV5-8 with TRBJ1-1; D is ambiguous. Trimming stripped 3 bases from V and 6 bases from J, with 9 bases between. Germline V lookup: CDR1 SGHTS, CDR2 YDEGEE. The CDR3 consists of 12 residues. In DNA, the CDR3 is TGTGCCAGCAGCTCCAGGTGGTCTGAAGCTTTCTTT. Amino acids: CASSSRWSEAFF.

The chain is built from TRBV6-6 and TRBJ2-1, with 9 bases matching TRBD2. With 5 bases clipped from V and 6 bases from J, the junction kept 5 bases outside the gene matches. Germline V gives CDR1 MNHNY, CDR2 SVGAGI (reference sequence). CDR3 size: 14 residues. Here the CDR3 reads CASSRGLAFNEQFF. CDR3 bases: TGTGCCAGCAGTAGGGGACTAGCCTTCAATGAGCAGTTCTTC.

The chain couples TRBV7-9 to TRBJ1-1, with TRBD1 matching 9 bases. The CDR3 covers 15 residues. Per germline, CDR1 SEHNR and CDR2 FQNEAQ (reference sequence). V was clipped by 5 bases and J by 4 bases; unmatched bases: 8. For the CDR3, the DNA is TGTGCCAGCAGCCTGGGACAGGGAATTCCCACTGAAGCTTTCTTT. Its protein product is CASSLGQGIPTEAFF.

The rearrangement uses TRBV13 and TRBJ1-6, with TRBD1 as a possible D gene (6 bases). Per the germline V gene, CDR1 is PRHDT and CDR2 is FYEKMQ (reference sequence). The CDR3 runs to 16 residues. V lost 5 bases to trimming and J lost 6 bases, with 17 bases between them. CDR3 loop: CASSTPSGGGNSPLHF. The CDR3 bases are TGTGCCAGCAGCACCCCTTCGGGGGGCGGTAATTCACCCCTCCACTTT.

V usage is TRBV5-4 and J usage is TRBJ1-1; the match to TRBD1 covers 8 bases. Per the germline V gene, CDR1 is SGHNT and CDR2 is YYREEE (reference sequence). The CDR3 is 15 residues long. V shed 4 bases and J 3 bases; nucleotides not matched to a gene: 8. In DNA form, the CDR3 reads TGTGCCAGCAGCCCCAGGACAGGGAGGGACACTGAAGCTTTCTTT. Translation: CASSPRTGRDTEAFF.

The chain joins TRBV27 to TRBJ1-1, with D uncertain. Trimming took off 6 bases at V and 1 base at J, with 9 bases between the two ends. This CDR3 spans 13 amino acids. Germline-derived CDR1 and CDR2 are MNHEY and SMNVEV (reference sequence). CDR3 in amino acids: CASRPYGNTEAFF. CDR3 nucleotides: TGTGCCAGCAGGCCTTACGGGAACACTGAAGCTTTCTTT.

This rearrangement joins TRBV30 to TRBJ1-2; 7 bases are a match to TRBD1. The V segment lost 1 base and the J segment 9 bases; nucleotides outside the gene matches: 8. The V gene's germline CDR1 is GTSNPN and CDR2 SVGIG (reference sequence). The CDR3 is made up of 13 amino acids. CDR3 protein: CAWSGSAGGSYTF. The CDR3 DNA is TGTGCCTGGAGTGGCTCGGCAGGGGGTAGCTACACCTTC.

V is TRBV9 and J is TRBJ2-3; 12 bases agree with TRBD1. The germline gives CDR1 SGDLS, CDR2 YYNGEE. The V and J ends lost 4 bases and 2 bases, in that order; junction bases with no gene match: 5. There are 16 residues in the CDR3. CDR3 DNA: TGTGCCAGCAGCCTACTGGGACAGGGGGCCACAGATACGCAGTATTTT. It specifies CASSLLGQGATDTQYF.

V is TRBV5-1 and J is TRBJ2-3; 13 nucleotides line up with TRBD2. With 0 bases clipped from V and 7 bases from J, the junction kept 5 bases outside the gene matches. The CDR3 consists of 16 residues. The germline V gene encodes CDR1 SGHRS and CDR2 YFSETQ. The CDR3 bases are TGCGCCAGCAGCTTGGGACTAGCGGGAGGTGTCCATACGCAGTATTTT. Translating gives CASSLGLAGGVHTQYF.

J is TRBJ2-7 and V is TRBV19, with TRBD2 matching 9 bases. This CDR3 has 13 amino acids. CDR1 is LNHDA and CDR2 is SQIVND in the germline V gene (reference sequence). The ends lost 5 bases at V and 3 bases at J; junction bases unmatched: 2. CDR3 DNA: TGTGCCAGTAGTCGGACTAGCGACTACGAGCAGTACTTC. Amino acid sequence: CASSRTSDYEQYF.

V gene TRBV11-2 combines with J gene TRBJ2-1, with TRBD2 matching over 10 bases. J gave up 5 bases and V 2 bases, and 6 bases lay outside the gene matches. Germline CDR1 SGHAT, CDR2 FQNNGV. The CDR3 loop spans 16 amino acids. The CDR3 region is CASSLNSGLADNEQFF. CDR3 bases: TGTGCCAGCAGCTTAAATTCCGGACTAGCGGACAATGAGCAGTTCTTC.

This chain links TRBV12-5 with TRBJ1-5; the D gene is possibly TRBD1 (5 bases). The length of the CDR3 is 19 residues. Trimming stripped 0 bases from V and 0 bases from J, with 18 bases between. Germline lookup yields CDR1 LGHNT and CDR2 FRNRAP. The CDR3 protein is CASGLVVGEEVNSNQPQHF. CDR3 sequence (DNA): TGTGCTAGTGGTTTGGTAGTGGGGGAGGAAGTCAATAGCAATCAGCCCCAGCATTTT.

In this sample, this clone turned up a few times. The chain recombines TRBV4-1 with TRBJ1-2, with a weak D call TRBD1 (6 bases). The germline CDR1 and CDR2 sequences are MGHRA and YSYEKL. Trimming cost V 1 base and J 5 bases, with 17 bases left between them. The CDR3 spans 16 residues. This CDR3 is CASSQVLGGRFYGYTF. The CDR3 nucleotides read TGCGCCAGCAGCCAAGTACTCGGGGGGCGTTTTTATGGCTACACCTTC.

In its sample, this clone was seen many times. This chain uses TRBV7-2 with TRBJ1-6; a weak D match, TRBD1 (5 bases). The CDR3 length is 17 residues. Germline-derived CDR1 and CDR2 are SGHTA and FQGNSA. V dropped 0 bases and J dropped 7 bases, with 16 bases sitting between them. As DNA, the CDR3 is TGTGCCAGCAGCTTAGCTTTTTACCGGGGGAAGAATTCACCCCTCCACTTT. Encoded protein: CASSLAFYRGKNSPLHF. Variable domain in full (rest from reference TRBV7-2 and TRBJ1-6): GAGVSQSPSNKVTEKGKDVELRCDPISGHTALYWYRQSLGQGLEFLIYFQGNSAPDKSGLPSDRFSAERTGGSVSTLTIQRTQQEDSAVYLCASSLAFYRGKNSPLHFGNGTRLTVT.

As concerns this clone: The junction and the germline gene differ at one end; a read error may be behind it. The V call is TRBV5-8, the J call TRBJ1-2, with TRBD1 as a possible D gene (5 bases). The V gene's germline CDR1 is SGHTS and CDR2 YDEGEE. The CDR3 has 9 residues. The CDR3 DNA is TGTGCCAGCTCCTCGGGGGAGCGCTTC. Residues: CASSSGERF.

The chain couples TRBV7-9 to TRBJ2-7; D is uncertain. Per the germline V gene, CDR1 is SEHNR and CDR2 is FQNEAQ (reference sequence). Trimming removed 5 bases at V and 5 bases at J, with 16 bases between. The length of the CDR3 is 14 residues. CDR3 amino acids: CASSTGLMGHEQYF. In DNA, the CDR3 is TGTGCCAGCAGCACCGGTTTAATGGGCCACGAGCAGTACTTC.

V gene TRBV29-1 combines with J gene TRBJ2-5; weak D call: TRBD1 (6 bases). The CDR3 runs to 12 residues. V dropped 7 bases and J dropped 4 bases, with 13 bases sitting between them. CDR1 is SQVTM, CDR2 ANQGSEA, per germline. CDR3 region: CSGSGQLETQYF. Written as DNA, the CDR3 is TGCAGCGGATCCGGACAGCTAGAGACCCAGTACTTC.

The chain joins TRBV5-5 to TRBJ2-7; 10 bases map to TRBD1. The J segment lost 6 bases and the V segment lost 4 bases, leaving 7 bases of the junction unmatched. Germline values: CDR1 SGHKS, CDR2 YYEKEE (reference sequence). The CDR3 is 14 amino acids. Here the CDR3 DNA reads TGTGCCAGCAGCAGGGGACAGGGGAATCGCGAGCAGTACTTC. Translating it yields CASSRGQGNREQYF.

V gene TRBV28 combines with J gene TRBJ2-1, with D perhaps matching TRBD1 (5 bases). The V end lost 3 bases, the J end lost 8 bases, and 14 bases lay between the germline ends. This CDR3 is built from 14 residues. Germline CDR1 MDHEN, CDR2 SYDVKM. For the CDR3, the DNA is TGTGCCAGCAGTTTCTTAGGGGATCTAGATGAGCAGTTCTTC. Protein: CASSFLGDLDEQFF.

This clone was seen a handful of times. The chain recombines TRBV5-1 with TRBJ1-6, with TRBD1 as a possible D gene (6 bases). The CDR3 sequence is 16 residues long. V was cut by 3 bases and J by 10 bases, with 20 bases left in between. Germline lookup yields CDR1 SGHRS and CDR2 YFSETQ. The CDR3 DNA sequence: TGCGCCAGCAGCTCTGACGGGCGGGGGGCTGAGTCACCCCTCCACTTT. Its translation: CASSSDGRGAESPLHF.

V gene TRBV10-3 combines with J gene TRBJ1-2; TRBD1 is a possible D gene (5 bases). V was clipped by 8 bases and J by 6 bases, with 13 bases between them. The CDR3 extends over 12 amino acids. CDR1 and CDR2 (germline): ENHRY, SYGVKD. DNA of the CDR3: TGTGCCATCGGGGCAGGGAATGATGGCTACACCTTC. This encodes CAIGAGNDGYTF.

The DNA of the CDR3 is TGTGCCAGCAGCACCACCGGGACAGGGGACGGCTACACCTTC. Amino acid sequence: CASSTTGTGDGYTF. The gene calls are TRBV3-1 (or the pseudogene TRBV3-2) and TRBJ1-2; 10 bases align to TRBD1. The germline V gene encodes CDR1 LGHDT and CDR2 YNNKEL (reference sequence). V was clipped by 5 bases and J by 8 bases; unmatched bases: 8. This CDR3 contains 14 residues.

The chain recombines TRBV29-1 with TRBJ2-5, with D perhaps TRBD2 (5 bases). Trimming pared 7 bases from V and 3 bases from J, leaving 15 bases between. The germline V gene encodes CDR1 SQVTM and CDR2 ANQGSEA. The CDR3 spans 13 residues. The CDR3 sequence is CSARSSFEETQYF. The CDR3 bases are TGCAGCGCTCGGTCTAGCTTCGAAGAGACCCAGTACTTC.

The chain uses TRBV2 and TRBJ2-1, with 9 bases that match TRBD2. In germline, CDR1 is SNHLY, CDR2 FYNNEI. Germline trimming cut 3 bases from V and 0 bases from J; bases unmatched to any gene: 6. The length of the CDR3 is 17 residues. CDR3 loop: CASSDLAGRSSYNEQFF. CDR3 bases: TGTGCCAGCAGTGACCTAGCGGGACGCAGCTCCTACAATGAGCAGTTCTTC.

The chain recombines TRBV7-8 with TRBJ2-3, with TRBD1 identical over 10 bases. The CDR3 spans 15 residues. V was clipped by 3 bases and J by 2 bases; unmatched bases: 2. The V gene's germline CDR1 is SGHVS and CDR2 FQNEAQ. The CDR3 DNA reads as TGTGCCAGCAGCTTTGGGACAGGGGACACAGATACGCAGTATTTT. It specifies CASSFGTGDTDTQYF. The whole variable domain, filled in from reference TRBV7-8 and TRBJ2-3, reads GAGVSQSPRYKVAKRGQDVALRCDPISGHVSLFWYQQALGQGPEFLTYFQNEAQLDKSGLPSDRFFAERPEGSVSTLKIQRTQQEDSAVYLCASSFGTGDTDTQYFGPGTRLTVL.